Listed below are T cell receptor beta chains from one sample, sequenced in a study of blood T cell repertoires in COVID-19. Sequencing used immunoSEQ multiplex PCR; TCRdb keeps in-frame clones, though not all of them. The sample contains under 150,000 clones, around 88% of which appear only once. The specimen was peripheral blood. The receptors stem from a human donor in a cohort sampled during active COVID-19. Both conserved end residues are part of each CDR3. A D gene is named only where the DNA matches it firmly. Clone sizes are given selectively: once, few, many, or a class where the clone is expanded.

J gene: TRBJ2-3
clone size: -
V gene: TRBV4-2
D gene: TRBD1
CDR3 DNA: TGTGCCAGCAGCCAAGTCAAGGCAGGGGGCATAGATACGCAGTATTTT
CDR3 protein: CASSQVKAGGIDTQYF

J gene: TRBJ2-1
clone size: -
V gene: TRBV1
D gene: -
CDR3 DNA: TGCACCAGCAGCCAAGAGAACCCTAGCGGGGGAGGCAGTGAGCAGTTCTTC
CDR3 protein: CTSSQENPSGGGSEQFF

J gene: TRBJ2-5
clone size: once
V gene: TRBV4-1
D gene: TRBD2
CDR3 DNA: TGCGCCAGCAGCCAAGATCCGAGGCGGGGGGTGCGGGAGACCCAGTACTTC
CDR3 protein: CASSQDPRRGVRETQYF

J gene: TRBJ2-3
clone size: -
V gene: TRBV3-1/TRBV3-2
D gene: TRBD1
CDR3 DNA: TGTGCCAGCAGCCAGGAAGGACAGGGGACTAGCACAGATACGCAGTATTTT
CDR3 protein: CASSQEGQGTSTDTQYF

J gene: TRBJ1-1
clone size: -
V gene: TRBV9
D gene: TRBD1
CDR3 DNA: TGTGCCAGCAGCGTAGGAGGACAGGGGCCGAACACTGAAGCTTTCTTT
CDR3 protein: CASSVGGQGPNTEAFF

J gene: TRBJ2-1
clone size: -
V gene: TRBV6-9
D gene: -
CDR3 DNA: TGTGCCAGCAGTTATTCCGGGGGAATGGGGAATGAGCAGTTCTTC
CDR3 protein: CASSYSGGMGNEQFF

J gene: TRBJ2-7
clone size: -
V gene: TRBV6-5
D gene: -
CDR3 DNA: TGTGCCAGCAGTTCGGCAGGGAAAGAGCAGTACTTC
CDR3 protein: CASSSAGKEQYF

J gene: TRBJ1-1
clone size: -
V gene: TRBV7-2
D gene: TRBD1
CDR3 DNA: TGTGCCAGCAGCTTAGGATGGGGACAGGGGAACACTGAAGCTTTCTTT
CDR3 protein: CASSLGWGQGNTEAFF

J gene: TRBJ2-1
clone size: -
V gene: TRBV7-3
D gene: TRBD1
CDR3 DNA: TGTGCCAGCAGCCCTAGGCTGAACAGGGGACCCTACAATGAGCAGTTCTTC
CDR3 protein: CASSPRLNRGPYNEQFF

J gene: TRBJ1-2
clone size: -
V gene: TRBV30
D gene: -
CDR3 DNA: TGTGCCTGGAGTTCAAAGGGGCACTATGGCTACACCTTC
CDR3 protein: CAWSSKGHYGYTF